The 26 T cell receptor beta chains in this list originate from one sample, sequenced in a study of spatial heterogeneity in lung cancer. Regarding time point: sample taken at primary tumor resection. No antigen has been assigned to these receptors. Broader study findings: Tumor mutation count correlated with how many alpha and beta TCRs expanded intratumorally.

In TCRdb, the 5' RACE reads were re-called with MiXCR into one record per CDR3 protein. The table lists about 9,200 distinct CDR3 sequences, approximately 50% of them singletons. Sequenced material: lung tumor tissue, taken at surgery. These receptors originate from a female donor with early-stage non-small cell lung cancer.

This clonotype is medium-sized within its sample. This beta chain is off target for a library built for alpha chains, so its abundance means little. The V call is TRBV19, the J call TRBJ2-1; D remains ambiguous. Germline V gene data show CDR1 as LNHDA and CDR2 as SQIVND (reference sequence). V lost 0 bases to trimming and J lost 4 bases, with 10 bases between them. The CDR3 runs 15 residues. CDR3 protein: CASSIDHSDYNEQFF. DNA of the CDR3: TGTGCCAGTAGTATAGATCACAGCGATTACAATGAGCAGTTCTTC.

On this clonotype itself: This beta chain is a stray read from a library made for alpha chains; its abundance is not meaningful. The CDR3: CASRLSSSTEAFF. In DNA, the CDR3 is TGTGCCAGCAGGTTATCGTCCAGCACTGAAGCTTTCTTT. The chain carries TRBV6-5 and TRBJ1-1, with D unresolved. The CDR3 loop spans 13 amino acids. Trimming took off 6 bases at V and 4 bases at J, with 12 bases between the two ends. CDR1 and CDR2 from the germline V gene are MNHEY and SVGAGI.

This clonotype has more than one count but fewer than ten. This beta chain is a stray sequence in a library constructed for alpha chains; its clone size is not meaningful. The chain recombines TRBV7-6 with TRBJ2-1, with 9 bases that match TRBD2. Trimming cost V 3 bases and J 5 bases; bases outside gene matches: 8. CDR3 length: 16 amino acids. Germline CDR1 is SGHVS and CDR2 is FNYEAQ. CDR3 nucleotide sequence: TGTGCCAGCAGCTTTGAGCTAGCGGGGTTGAACAATGAGCAGTTCTTC. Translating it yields CASSFELAGLNNEQFF.

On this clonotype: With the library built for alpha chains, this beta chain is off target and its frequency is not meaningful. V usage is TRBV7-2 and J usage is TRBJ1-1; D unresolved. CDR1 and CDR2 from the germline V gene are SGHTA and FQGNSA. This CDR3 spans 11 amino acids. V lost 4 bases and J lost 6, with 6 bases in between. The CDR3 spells CASSSSPEAFF. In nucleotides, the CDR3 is TGTGCCAGCAGCTCAAGCCCTGAAGCTTTCTTT.

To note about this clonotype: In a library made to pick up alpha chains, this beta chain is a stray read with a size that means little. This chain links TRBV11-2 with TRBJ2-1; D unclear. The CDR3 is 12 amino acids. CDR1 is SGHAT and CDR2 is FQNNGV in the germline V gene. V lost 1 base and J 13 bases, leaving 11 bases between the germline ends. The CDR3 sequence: CASSLVGSQQFF. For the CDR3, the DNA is TGTGCCAGCAGCTTAGTAGGGTCCCAACAGTTCTTC.

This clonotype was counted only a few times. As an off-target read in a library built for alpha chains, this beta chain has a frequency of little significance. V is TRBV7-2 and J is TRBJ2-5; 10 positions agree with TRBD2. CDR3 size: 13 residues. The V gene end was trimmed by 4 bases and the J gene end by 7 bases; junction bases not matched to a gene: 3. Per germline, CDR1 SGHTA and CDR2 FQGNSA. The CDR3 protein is CASSYGLAVTQYF. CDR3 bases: TGTGCCAGCAGCTACGGACTAGCGGTGACCCAGTACTTC. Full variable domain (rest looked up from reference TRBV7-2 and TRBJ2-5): GAGVSQSPSNKVTEKGKDVELRCDPISGHTALYWYRQSLGQGLEFLIYFQGNSAPDKSGLPSDRFSAERTGGSVSTLTIQRTQQEDSAVYLCASSYGLAVTQYFGPGTRLLVL.

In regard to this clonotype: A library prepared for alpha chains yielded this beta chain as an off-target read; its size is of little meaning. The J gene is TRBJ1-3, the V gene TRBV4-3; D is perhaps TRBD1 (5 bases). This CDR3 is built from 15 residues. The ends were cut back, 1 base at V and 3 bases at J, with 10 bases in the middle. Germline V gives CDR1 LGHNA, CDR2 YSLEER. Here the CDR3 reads CASSQGGTGGNTIYF. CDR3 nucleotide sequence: TGCGCCAGCAGCCAAGGTGGGACCGGTGGAAACACCATATATTTT.

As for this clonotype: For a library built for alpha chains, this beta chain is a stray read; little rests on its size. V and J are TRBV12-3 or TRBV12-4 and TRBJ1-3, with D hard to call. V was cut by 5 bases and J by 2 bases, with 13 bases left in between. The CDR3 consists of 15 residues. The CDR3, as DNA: TGTGCCAGCAGTCAAGGGTCTTTTGCTGGAAACACCATATATTTT. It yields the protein CASSQGSFAGNTIYF.

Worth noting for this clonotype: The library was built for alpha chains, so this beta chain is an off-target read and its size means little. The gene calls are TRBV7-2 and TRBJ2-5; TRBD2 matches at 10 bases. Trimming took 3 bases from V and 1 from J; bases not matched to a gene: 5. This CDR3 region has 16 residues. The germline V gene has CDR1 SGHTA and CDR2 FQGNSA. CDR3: CASSLGTSDSQETQYF. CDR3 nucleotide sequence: TGTGCCAGCAGCTTGGGGACTAGCGATAGCCAAGAGACCCAGTACTTC.

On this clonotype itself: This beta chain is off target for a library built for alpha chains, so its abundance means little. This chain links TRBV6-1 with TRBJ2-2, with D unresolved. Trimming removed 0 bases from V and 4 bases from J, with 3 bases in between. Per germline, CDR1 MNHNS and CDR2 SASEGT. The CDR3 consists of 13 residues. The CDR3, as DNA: TGTGCCAGCAGTGAAGCAGGCACCGGGGAGCTGTTTTTT. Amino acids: CASSEAGTGELFF.

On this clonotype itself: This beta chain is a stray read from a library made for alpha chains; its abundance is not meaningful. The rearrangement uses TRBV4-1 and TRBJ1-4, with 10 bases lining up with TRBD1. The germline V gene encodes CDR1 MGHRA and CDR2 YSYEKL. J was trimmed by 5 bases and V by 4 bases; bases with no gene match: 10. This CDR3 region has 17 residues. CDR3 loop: CASSRTRDRGWNEKLFF. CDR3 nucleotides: TGCGCCAGCAGCCGGACCCGGGACAGGGGTTGGAATGAAAAACTGTTTTTT.

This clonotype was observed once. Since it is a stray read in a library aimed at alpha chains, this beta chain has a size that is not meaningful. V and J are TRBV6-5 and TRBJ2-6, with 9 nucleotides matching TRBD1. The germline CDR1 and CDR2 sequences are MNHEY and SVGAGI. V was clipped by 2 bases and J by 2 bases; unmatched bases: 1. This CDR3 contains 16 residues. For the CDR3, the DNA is TGTGCCAGCAGTTACGGGACAGGGACTGGGGCCAACGTCCTGACTTTC. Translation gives CASSYGTGTGANVLTF.

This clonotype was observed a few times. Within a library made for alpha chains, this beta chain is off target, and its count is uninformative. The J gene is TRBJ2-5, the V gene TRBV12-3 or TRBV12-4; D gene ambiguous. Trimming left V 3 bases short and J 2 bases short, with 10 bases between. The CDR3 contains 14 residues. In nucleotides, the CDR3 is TGTGCCAGCAGTTTGGTTGGAACTCAAGAGACCCAGTACTTC. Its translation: CASSLVGTQETQYF.

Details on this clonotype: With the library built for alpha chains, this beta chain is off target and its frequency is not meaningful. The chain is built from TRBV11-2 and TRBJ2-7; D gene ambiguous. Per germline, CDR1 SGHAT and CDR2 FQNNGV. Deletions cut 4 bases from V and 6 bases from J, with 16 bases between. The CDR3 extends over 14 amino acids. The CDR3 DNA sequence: TGTGCCAGCAGCTACCCGGGCAGTACCTTCGAGCAGTACTTC. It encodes CASSYPGSTFEQYF. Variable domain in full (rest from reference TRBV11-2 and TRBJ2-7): EAGVAQSPRYKIIEKRQSVAFWCNPISGHATLYWYQQILGQGPKLLIQFQNNGVVDDSQLPKDRFSAERLKGVDSTLKIQPAKLEDSAVYLCASSYPGSTFEQYFGPGTRLTVT.

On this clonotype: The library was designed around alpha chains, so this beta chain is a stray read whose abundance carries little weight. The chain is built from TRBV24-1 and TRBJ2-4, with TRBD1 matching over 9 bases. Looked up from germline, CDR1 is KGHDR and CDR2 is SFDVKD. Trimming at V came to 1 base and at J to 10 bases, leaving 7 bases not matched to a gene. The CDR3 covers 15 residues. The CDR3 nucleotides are TGTGCCACCAGTGATTTCTGGACAGGGGTCGAGATTCAGTACTTC. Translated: CATSDFWTGVEIQYF.

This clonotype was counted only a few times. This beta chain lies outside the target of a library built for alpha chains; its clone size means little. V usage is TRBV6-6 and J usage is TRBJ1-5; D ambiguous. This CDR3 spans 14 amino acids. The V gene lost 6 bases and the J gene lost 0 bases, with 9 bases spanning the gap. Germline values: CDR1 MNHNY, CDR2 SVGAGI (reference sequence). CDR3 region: CASSAEVSNQPQHF. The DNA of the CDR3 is TGTGCCAGCAGCGCGGAAGTTAGCAATCAGCCCCAGCATTTT.

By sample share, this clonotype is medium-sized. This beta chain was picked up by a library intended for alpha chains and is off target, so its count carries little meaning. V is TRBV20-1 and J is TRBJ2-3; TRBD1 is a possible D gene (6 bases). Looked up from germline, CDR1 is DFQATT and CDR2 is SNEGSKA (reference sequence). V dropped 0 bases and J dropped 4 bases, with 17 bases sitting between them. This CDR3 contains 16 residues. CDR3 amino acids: CSARDSGRGPSDTQYF. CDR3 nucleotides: TGCAGTGCTAGAGATTCGGGCAGGGGACCGTCAGATACGCAGTATTTT.

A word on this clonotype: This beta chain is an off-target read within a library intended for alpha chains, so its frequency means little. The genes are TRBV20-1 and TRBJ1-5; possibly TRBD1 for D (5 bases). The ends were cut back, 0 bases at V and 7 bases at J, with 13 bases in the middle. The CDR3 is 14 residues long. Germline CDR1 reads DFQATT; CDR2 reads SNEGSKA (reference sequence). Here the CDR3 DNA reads TGCAGTGCTAGAGAAATCGGGGGGGGACAGCCCCAGCATTTT. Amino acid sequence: CSAREIGGGQPQHF.

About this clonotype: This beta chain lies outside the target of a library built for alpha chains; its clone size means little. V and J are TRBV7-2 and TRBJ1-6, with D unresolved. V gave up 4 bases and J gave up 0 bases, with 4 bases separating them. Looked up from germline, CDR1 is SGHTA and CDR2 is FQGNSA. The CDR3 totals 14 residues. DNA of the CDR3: TGTGCCAGCAGCTGGAGCTCCTATAATTCACCCCTCCACTTT. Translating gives CASSWSSYNSPLHF.

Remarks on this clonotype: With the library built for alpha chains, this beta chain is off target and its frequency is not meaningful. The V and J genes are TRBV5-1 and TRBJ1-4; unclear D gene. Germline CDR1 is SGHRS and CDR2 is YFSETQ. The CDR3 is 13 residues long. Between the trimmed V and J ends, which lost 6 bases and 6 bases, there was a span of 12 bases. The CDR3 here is CASKRIVDEKLFF. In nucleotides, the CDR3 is TGCGCCAGCAAGAGGATCGTCGATGAAAAACTGTTTTTT.

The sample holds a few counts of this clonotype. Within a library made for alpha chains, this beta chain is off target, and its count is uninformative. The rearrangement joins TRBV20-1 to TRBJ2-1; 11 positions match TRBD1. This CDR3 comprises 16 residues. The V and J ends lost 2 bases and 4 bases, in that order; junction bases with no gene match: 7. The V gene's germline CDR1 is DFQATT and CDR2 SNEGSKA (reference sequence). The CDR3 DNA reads TGCAGTGCTAGACTGGGACAGGGGGTAGTATACAATGAGCAGTTCTTC. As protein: CSARLGQGVVYNEQFF.

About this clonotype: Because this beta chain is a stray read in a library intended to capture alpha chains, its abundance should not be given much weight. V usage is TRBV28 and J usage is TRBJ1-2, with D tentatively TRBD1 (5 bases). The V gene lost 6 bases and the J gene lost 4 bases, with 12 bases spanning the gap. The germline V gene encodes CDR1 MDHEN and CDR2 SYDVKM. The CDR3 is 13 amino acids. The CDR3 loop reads CASRSSGIYGYTF. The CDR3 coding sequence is TGTGCCAGCAGGTCTTCAGGGATCTATGGCTACACCTTC.

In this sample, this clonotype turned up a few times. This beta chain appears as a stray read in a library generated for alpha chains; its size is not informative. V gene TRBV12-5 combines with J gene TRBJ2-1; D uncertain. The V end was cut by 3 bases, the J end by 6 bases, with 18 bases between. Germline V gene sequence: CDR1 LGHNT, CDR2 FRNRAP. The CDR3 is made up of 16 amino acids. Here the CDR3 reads CASGLASSSVGNEQFF. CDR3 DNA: TGTGCTAGTGGTTTAGCCAGCTCCTCAGTTGGCAATGAGCAGTTCTTC.

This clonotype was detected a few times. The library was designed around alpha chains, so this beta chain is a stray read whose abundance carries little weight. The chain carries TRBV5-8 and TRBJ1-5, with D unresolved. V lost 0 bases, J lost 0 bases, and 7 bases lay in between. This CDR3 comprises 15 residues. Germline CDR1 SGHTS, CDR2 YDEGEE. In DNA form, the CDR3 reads TGTGCCAGCAGCTTGGCCCGCGATAGCAATCAGCCCCAGCATTTT. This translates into CASSLARDSNQPQHF. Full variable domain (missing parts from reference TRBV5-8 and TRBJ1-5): EAGVTQSPTHLIKTRGQQATLRCSPISGHTSVYWYQQALGLGLQFLLWYDEGEERNRGNFPPRFSGRQFPNYSSELNVNALELEDSALYLCASSLARDSNQPQHFGDGTRLSIL.

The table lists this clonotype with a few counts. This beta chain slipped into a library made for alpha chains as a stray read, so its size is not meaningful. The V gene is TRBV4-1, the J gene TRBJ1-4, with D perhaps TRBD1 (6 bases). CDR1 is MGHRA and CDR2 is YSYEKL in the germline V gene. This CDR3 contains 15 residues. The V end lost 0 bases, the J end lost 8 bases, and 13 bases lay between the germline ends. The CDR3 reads CASSQDDRIWEKLFF. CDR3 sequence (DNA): TGCGCCAGCAGCCAAGATGACAGGATCTGGGAAAAACTGTTTTTT.

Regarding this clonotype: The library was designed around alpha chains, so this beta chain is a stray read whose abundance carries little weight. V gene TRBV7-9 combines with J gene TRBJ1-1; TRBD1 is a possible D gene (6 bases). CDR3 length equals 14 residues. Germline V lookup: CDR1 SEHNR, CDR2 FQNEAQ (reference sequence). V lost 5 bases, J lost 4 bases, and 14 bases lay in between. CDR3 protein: CASSRKEGGTEAFF. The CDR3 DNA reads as TGTGCCAGCAGCCGCAAGGAGGGGGGCACTGAAGCTTTCTTT.